A single T cell receptor beta chain is shown here with its context. This clonotype was counted between two and nine times. The clone's antigen remains unknown. No base qualities exist here, and no much larger clone lies one base off it. Sequenced using an Illumina NovaSeq 6000. Using 5'RACE with constant-segment primers, TCRalpha and TCRbeta cDNA libraries were constructed, with sample barcodes and unique molecular identifiers added in the process. Trizol reagent was used to extract RNA from every sample. Libraries were amplified in two PCR steps, with a second sample barcode and Illumina TruSeq adapters added in the second step. Libraries were sequenced on an Illumina NovaSeq with 2 x 150 bp paired-end reads. Per the original workflow: With migec v1.2.7, reads were demultiplexed and then collapsed into UMI-guided consensus sequences. Using mixcr v2.1.11, the UMI consensuses were aligned to TRA and TRB V and J templates and assembled into clonotypes. Clonotypes were classified as expanded or contracted when called significant by both edgeR and NoisET, with noise models trained on biological replicates. For edgeR calls, the thresholds were a false discovery rate-adjusted p below 0.01 and a log2 fold-change of 1. PCA with hierarchical clustering of max-normalized trajectories of the 1000 most abundant clonotypes was used as exploratory dynamics analysis. Separately sequenced CD4+ and CD8+ repertoires were used to assign the CD4 or CD8 phenotype of responding clones. TCRdb applied fastp at Q25 and MiXCR to the public reads, then kept only in-frame beta chains. Rows are unified per CDR3 protein, each entry keeping the most common DNA and genes. These V and J calls originate from TCRdb's pipeline instead of the authors' own analysis. Within this sample are 470,000 or so distinct CDR3 sequences, with roughly 18% of them counted one time only. The ten top clones hold about 12% of the sample.

The data stem from a study of T-cell memory formation after mild COVID-19 (dated by TCRdb to 2020 to 2023). General notes on the study: Most TCR sequence clusters were specific to one of the two donors. In two donors, T-cell clones that expanded and contracted after mild COVID-19 were tracked by sequencing TCRalpha and TCRbeta repertoires over time. The cohort was made up of two young adult volunteers, one female and one male, who were previously healthy. Study-wide findings and limitations: The study covered only two mild cases, and larger cohorts including severe cases with pre-infection samples were considered necessary. Contracting CD4+ clones appeared mostly in the CM and EM memory subsets, whereas CD8+ clones were enriched in EMRA. The detection of some responding clones in pre-infection memory suggests that pre-existing cross-reactive memory T cells joined the SARS-CoV-2 response. Balanced CD4/CD8 phenotypes were observed for clones contracting from day 15 to 85, whereas a bias towards CD4+ was observed for a second wave of clones expanding from day 15 to 37. Whether the second-wave clones peaking on day 37 were SARS-CoV-2 specific was not confirmed.

Ficoll-Paque density gradient centrifugation was the method used to isolate PBMCs. Sequencing was carried out using PBMCs or a T cell subset sorted from them (not recorded which). This sequence was found in an adult woman who had mild COVID-19 (a few samples of this study predate the infection). The sample titles of this study are shuffled in the database, so cell type and time point are left out; the donor was told from shared clones.

The CDR3 has the sequence CASSPIQGEAFF. The DNA reads TGTGCCAGCTCACCGATCCAGGGGGAGGCTTTCTTT. The chain was built from TRBV18 and TRBJ1-1; 7 middle bases align to TRBD1. Including cysteine and phenylalanine, the CDR3 has 12 amino acids. Solely the CDR3 DNA is kept, with 36 bases framed from the first base. After removal of 3 bases from V and 11 bases from J, the junction retains 6 bases not matched to a gene. Looking up the germline V gene yields CDR1 KGHSH and CDR2 LQKENI.